The next 18 T cell receptor beta chains were all read from a single sample in a study of control samples from healthy donors and cancer patients. Data came from immunoSEQ multiplex PCR; TCRdb stores just in-frame clones and leaves some out. This sample has nearly 200,000 clones, with over 80% found just once. Sequencing was carried out using blood. All receptors derive from a man between 25 and 39 years old in good health.

The V and J genes are TRBV28 and TRBJ1-6, with D perhaps TRBD1 (5 bases). Germline CDR1 and CDR2: MDHEN and SYDVKM. V was trimmed by 11 bases and J by 5 bases, leaving 19 bases between them. The CDR3 runs to 15 residues. The CDR3 loop reads CAGGAGLGNNSPLHF. DNA for the CDR3: TGTGCCGGCGGGGCCGGATTGGGGAATAATTCACCCCTCCACTTT.

On this clone itself: Other DNA sequences in this specimen translate into the identical CDR3. V is TRBV5-1 and J is TRBJ1-1, with D unclear. The CDR3 is 13 amino acids. The germline V gene encodes CDR1 SGHRS and CDR2 YFSETQ. V lost 0 bases and J 1 base, leaving 4 bases between the germline ends. As DNA, the CDR3 is TGCGCCAGCAGCTTGGGCGGGAACACTGAAGCTTTCTTT. It codes for CASSLGGNTEAFF.

The chain carries TRBV20-1 and TRBJ2-1, with TRBD2 as a possible D gene (6 bases). The germline CDR1 and CDR2 sequences are DFQATT and SNEGSKA (reference sequence). This CDR3 comprises 11 residues. Trimming shortened V by 5 bases and J by 10 bases, and 12 bases separated the two germline ends. DNA for the CDR3: TGCAGTGCTGGGAGGCGGGACGAGCAGTTCTTC. Translation gives CSAGRRDEQFF.

The rearrangement joins TRBV11-2 to TRBJ2-1; 11 bases fit TRBD1. The V and J ends lost 1 base and 6 bases, in that order; junction bases with no gene match: 2. This CDR3 is 15 amino acids long. Germline V gives CDR1 SGHAT, CDR2 FQNNGV. CDR3 nucleotides: TGTGCCAGCAGCTTAGCTGGACAGGGGGCCAATGAGCAGTTCTTC. This translates into CASSLAGQGANEQFF.

The chain has TRBV20-1 and TRBJ1-1; D is unclear. V lost 2 bases, J lost 0 bases, and 1 base lay in between. Germline V lookup: CDR1 DFQATT, CDR2 SNEGSKA (reference sequence). The CDR3 is 11 residues long. The CDR3 DNA is TGCAGTGCTAGACTGAACACTGAAGCTTTCTTT. It specifies CSARLNTEAFF.

The chain has TRBV7-9 and TRBJ1-1; unclear D gene. V was cut by 3 bases and J by 0 bases, with 5 bases left in between. Germline-derived CDR1 and CDR2 are SEHNR and FQNEAQ (reference sequence). This CDR3 comprises 13 residues. Written as DNA, the CDR3 is TGTGCCAGCAGCTTCGAATTGAACACTGAAGCTTTCTTT. This encodes CASSFELNTEAFF.

CDR3 nucleotides: TGTGCCAGCAACGAACAGGGGATCAATCAGCCCCAGCATTTT. Amino acid sequence: CASNEQGINQPQHF. The genes are TRBV2 and TRBJ1-5; 7 bases line up with TRBD1. CDR1 SNHLY and CDR2 FYNNEI come from the germline V gene. The length of the CDR3 is 14 residues. V was pared by 7 bases and J by 3 bases, with 6 bases of the junction left unmatched.

Only one count was recorded for this clone. This chain uses TRBV6-6 with TRBJ1-5; D perhaps matches TRBD1 (6 bases). Trimming pared 0 bases from V and 3 bases from J, leaving 9 bases between. The CDR3 has 15 amino acids. CDR1 and CDR2 (germline): MNHNY, SVGAGI (reference sequence). The CDR3 region has the DNA TGTGCCAGCAGTTACTCTGGACAGTCCAATCAGCCCCAGCATTTT. This sequence encodes CASSYSGQSNQPQHF.

The rearrangement uses TRBV9 and TRBJ2-3; 7 nucleotides align to TRBD2. The CDR3 consists of 16 residues. The V gene's germline CDR1 is SGDLS and CDR2 YYNGEE. Trimming removed 8 bases from V and 4 bases from J; junction bases left unmatched: 16. CDR3 region: CASRDGRGNGPDTQYF. Here the CDR3 DNA reads TGTGCCAGTAGGGACGGGCGGGGGAATGGGCCAGATACGCAGTATTTT.

Comment on this clone: Other DNA sequences in the sample encode the same CDR3. The gene calls are TRBV9 and TRBJ2-2, with D perhaps being TRBD1 or TRBD2 (5 bases each). Deletions cut 0 bases from V and 6 bases from J, with 6 bases between. This CDR3 is 13 amino acids long. Germline-derived CDR1 and CDR2 are SGDLS and YYNGEE. This CDR3 is CASSVGGAGELFF. DNA of the CDR3: TGTGCCAGCAGCGTAGGAGGGGCCGGGGAGCTGTTTTTT. Together with reference TRBV9 and TRBJ2-2, the CDR3 gives the full variable domain: DSGVTQTPKHLITATGQRVTLRCSPRSGDLSVYWYQQSLDQGLQFLIQYYNGEERAKGNILERFSAQQFPDLHSELNLSSLELGDSALYFCASSVGGAGELFFGEGSRLTVL.

The chain links TRBV24-1 to TRBJ2-3, with 7 bases identical to TRBD1. Germline CDR1 and CDR2: KGHDR and SFDVKD. Trimming took 4 bases from V and 7 from J; bases not matched to a gene: 13. The CDR3 totals 16 residues. The CDR3: CATSDPNRDSLYTQYF. CDR3 coding DNA: TGTGCCACCAGTGACCCAAACCGGGACAGCCTTTATACGCAGTATTTT.

The chain joins TRBV15 to TRBJ2-6, with 8 bases lining up with TRBD1. Germline trimming cut 3 bases from V and 3 bases from J; bases unmatched to any gene: 1. The CDR3 is made up of 15 amino acids. The germline V gene encodes CDR1 LNHNV and CDR2 YYDKDF (reference sequence). Here the CDR3 DNA reads TGTGCCACCAGCAGCGGACAGGGTGGGGCCAACGTCCTGACTTTC. Amino acid sequence: CATSSGQGGANVLTF.

Worth noting for this clone: The identical CDR3 is also encoded by other nucleotide sequences in the sample. The chain links TRBV6-1 to TRBJ2-7; D uncertain. The CDR3 length is 12 residues. V was clipped by 0 bases and J by 3 bases, with 3 bases between them. Germline V CDR1 and CDR2: MNHNS, SASEGT. The CDR3 reads CASSEAGYEQYF. CDR3 bases: TGTGCCAGCAGTGAAGCGGGCTACGAGCAGTACTTC.

The J gene is TRBJ1-1, the V gene TRBV30; TRBD1 agrees at 7 bases. There are 13 residues in the CDR3. Germline values: CDR1 GTSNPN, CDR2 SVGIG (reference sequence). Losses at the gene ends were 3 bases for V and 11 bases for J; bases not matched to a gene: 12. The CDR3 region is CAWSPQGPPAAFF. In DNA, the CDR3 is TGTGCCTGGAGCCCACAGGGGCCTCCAGCGGCTTTCTTT.

The chain couples TRBV11-3 to TRBJ2-3, with a weak D call TRBD2 (5 bases). CDR3 size: 17 residues. Trimming removed 1 base at V and 4 bases at J, with 18 bases between. Per germline, CDR1 SGHNT and CDR2 YENEEA. This CDR3 is CASSLAGGLTFADTQYF. The CDR3 region has the DNA TGTGCCAGCAGCTTAGCTGGCGGGTTAACGTTCGCAGATACGCAGTATTTT. The variable domain in full, completed from reference TRBV11-3 and TRBJ2-3, reads EAGVVQSPRYKIIEKKQPVAFWCNPISGHNTLYWYLQNLGQGPELLIRYENEEAVDDSQLPKDRFSAERLKGVDSTLKIQPAELGDSAVYLCASSLAGGLTFADTQYFGPGTRLTVL.

The chain couples TRBV18 to TRBJ1-6; 7 bases fit TRBD1. This CDR3 has 17 residues. V gave up 2 bases and J gave up 8 bases; unmatched junction bases: 12. Germline CDR1 is KGHSH and CDR2 is LQKENI. CDR3 protein: CASSPIKSPQGDSPLHF. CDR3 sequence (DNA): TGTGCCAGCTCACCAATAAAATCACCTCAGGGGGATTCACCCCTCCACTTT. Supplemented by reference TRBV18 and TRBJ1-6, the full variable domain reads NAGVMQNPRHLVRRRGQEARLRCSPMKGHSHVYWYRQLPEEGLKFMVYLQKENIIDESGMPKERFSAEFPKEGPSILRIQQVVRGDSAAYFCASSPIKSPQGDSPLHFGNGTRLTVT.

The gene calls are TRBV30 and TRBJ1-5; D not resolved. The CDR3 loop spans 15 amino acids. Germline values: CDR1 GTSNPN, CDR2 SVGIG (reference sequence). Trimming removed 0 bases from V and 7 bases from J, with 16 bases in between. The CDR3 sequence is CAWSVPGLLGQPQHF. CDR3 coding DNA: TGTGCCTGGAGTGTACCTGGGCTATTAGGGCAGCCCCAGCATTTT. The variable domain in full, with the rest retrieved from reference TRBV30 and TRBJ1-5, is SQTIHQWPATLVQPVGSPLSLECTVEGTSNPNLYWYRQAAGRGLQLLFYSVGIGQISSEVPQNLSASRPQDRQFILSSKKLLLSDSGFYLCAWSVPGLLGQPQHFGDGTRLSIL.

The chain links TRBV28 to TRBJ1-1; D gene uncertain. This CDR3 contains 15 residues. CDR1 and CDR2 (germline): MDHEN, SYDVKM. V shed 5 bases and J shed 4 bases, with 17 bases lying between them. CDR3 sequence (DNA): TGTGCCAGCAGTGTCGGACCCCCGAGCAGCACTGAAGCTTTCTTT. Its translation is CASSVGPPSSTEAFF.